One and the same sample provided the 19 T cell receptor beta chains below, sequenced in a study of OX40 agonist ivuxolimab in advanced cancers. Using immunoSEQ multiplex PCR, the repertoire was profiled, and TCRdb retains in-frame clones only, with some absent. The profile shows fewer than 95,000 clones, about nine tenths of them singletons. Sequenced here: CD4+ or CD8+ T cells sorted from blood, sampled in a trial of the OX40 agonist ivuxolimab. These receptors came from an adult with an advanced solid tumor such as melanoma, head and neck, liver or kidney cancer.

The chain uses TRBV28 and TRBJ2-3, with D maybe TRBD2 (7 bases). Trimming pared 6 bases from V and 2 bases from J, leaving 18 bases between. The CDR3 loop spans 16 amino acids. The germline CDR1 and CDR2 sequences are MDHEN and SYDVKM. The CDR3 here is CASSHPRGGYTDTQYF. The CDR3 bases are TGTGCCAGCAGCCACCCCCGCGGGGGCTACACAGATACGCAGTATTTT.

In DNA, the CDR3 is TGTGCCAGTAGTATAGGGCGGGAAGAGACCCAGTACTTC. It is translated as CASSIGREETQYF. V usage is TRBV19 and J usage is TRBJ2-5; possible D gene TRBD2, 5 bases. V lost 1 base and J lost 3, with 6 bases in between. CDR3 length: 13 residues. Per germline, CDR1 LNHDA and CDR2 SQIVND (reference sequence).

The rearrangement uses TRBV10-1 and TRBJ2-1; tentative D call: TRBD2 (5 bases). Trimming took 6 bases from V and 10 from J, leaving 13 bases between them. The CDR3 totals 12 residues. Germline V lookup: CDR1 WNHNN, CDR2 SYGVQD (reference sequence). CDR3 nucleotides: TGCGCCAGCAGCTACCCGGGGATGGAGCAGTTCTTC. It translates to CASSYPGMEQFF.

In DNA form, the CDR3 reads TGTGCCAGTAGTATACTTGGGACTAGCGGAGGAGATACGCAGTATTTT. It is translated as CASSILGTSGGDTQYF. The gene calls are TRBV19 and TRBJ2-3; TRBD2 matches 11 bases. This CDR3 contains 16 residues. V lost 2 bases to trimming and J lost 5 bases; unmatched junction nucleotides: 6. In germline, CDR1 is LNHDA, CDR2 SQIVND (reference sequence).

J is TRBJ1-1 and V is TRBV5-8; 8 nucleotides line up with TRBD1. V was pared by 1 base and J by 0 bases, with 5 bases of the junction left unmatched. Germline V CDR1 and CDR2: SGHTS, YDEGEE. The CDR3 extends over 16 amino acids. The CDR3 nucleotides are TGTGCCAGCAGCTTGTCGACAGGGGTTATGAACACTGAAGCTTTCTTT. This encodes CASSLSTGVMNTEAFF.

The J gene is TRBJ1-2, the V gene TRBV28; tentatively, D is TRBD1 (6 bases). Germline CDR1 and CDR2: MDHEN and SYDVKM. Trimming stripped 6 bases from V and 4 bases from J, with 12 bases between. CDR3 length: 13 residues. The CDR3: CASSPQGVYGYTF. The CDR3, as DNA: TGTGCCAGCAGCCCACAGGGTGTCTATGGCTACACCTTC.

V is TRBV19 and J is TRBJ1-5; D call uncertain. Trimming took 2 bases from V and 0 from J, leaving 8 bases between them. Germline values: CDR1 LNHDA, CDR2 SQIVND (reference sequence). This CDR3 has 15 residues. Written as DNA, the CDR3 is TGTGCCAGTAGTATAAGAGTGTATAGCAATCAGCCCCAGCATTTT. Translation: CASSIRVYSNQPQHF. Full variable domain (outside the CDR3, taken from reference TRBV19 and TRBJ1-5): DGGITQSPKYLFRKEGQNVTLSCEQNLNHDAMYWYRQDPGQGLRLIYYSQIVNDFQKGDIAEGYSVSREKKESFPLTVTSAQKNPTAFYLCASSIRVYSNQPQHFGDGTRLSIL.

The chain employs TRBV7-2 and TRBJ2-1; weak D call: TRBD1 (5 bases). The CDR3 length is 13 residues. Trimming cost V 5 bases and J 8 bases, with 13 bases left between them. The V gene's germline CDR1 is SGHTA and CDR2 FQGNSA. CDR3 protein: CASSPGQGDEQFF. CDR3 nucleotides: TGTGCCAGCAGCCCCGGTCAGGGCGATGAGCAGTTCTTC.

The sample holds one count of this clone. V is TRBV4-3 and J is TRBJ1-4; no firm D call. CDR3 length: 16 amino acids. Deletions cut 3 bases from V and 0 bases from J, with 11 bases between. Germline assignment: CDR1 LGHNA and CDR2 YSLEER. The CDR3 sequence is CASSQLQPTTNEKLFF. The DNA of the CDR3 is TGCGCCAGCAGCCAGCTTCAGCCTACAACTAATGAAAAACTGTTTTTT.

The chain employs TRBV7-9 and TRBJ2-3; D gene unclear. V lost 2 bases, J lost 8 bases, and 17 bases lay in between. CDR3 length equals 15 residues. Germline V lookup: CDR1 SEHNR, CDR2 FQNEAQ (reference sequence). CDR3 sequence (DNA): TGTGCCAGCAGCTTATCAGGACCCGCCATGGGTACGCAGTATTTT. It specifies CASSLSGPAMGTQYF.

The chain has TRBV4-1 and TRBJ2-5, with a weak D call TRBD2 (6 bases). The V gene's germline CDR1 is MGHRA and CDR2 YSYEKL. Trimming took off 0 bases at V and 4 bases at J, with 15 bases between the two ends. CDR3 length equals 16 residues. The CDR3 loop reads CASSQDLASVGETQYF. The CDR3 nucleotides read TGCGCCAGCAGCCAAGATCTTGCTAGCGTGGGAGAGACCCAGTACTTC.

In nucleotides, the CDR3 is TGTGCCAGCAGGGAGGGGAGGGTAGATACGCAGTATTTT. It translates to CASREGRVDTQYF. This chain joins TRBV28 and TRBJ2-3, with TRBD2 matching over 7 bases. Germline V gives CDR1 MDHEN, CDR2 SYDVKM. The CDR3 extends over 13 amino acids. With V trimmed by 6 bases and J by 5 bases, 5 bases remained unmatched.

Details on this clone: In the same sample, other DNA sequences code for this CDR3. The rearrangement links TRBV7-2 to TRBJ2-3; possible D gene TRBD2, 7 bases. Trimming removed 1 base from V and 2 bases from J, with 10 bases in between. Germline CDR1 and CDR2: SGHTA and FQGNSA. The CDR3 covers 15 residues. The CDR3 DNA sequence: TGTGCCAGCAGCTTAGGCGGGGGCGACACAGATACGCAGTATTTT. Its protein product is CASSLGGGDTDTQYF.

V gene TRBV11-2 combines with J gene TRBJ2-3; D tentatively reads TRBD1 or TRBD2 (5 bases each). The CDR3 has 12 amino acids. V was clipped by 4 bases and J by 15 bases, with 17 bases between them. Per germline, CDR1 SGHAT and CDR2 FQNNGV. The CDR3 sequence is CASSSRDGRTYF. The CDR3 region has the DNA TGTGCCAGCAGCTCCCGGGACGGTCGAACTTATTTT. Full variable domain (outside the CDR3, taken from reference TRBV11-2 and TRBJ2-3): EAGVAQSPRYKIIEKRQSVAFWCNPISGHATLYWYQQILGQGPKLLIQFQNNGVVDDSQLPKDRFSAERLKGVDSTLKIQPAKLEDSAVYLCASSSRDGRTYFGPGTRLTVL.

The V gene is TRBV2, the J gene TRBJ2-3; 7 bases match TRBD2. V dropped 7 bases and J dropped 2; count of bases not matched to a gene: 9. Germline V gives CDR1 SNHLY, CDR2 FYNNEI. This CDR3 has 15 amino acids. CDR3 sequence: CASKEKSGDTDTQYF. The CDR3 nucleotides read TGTGCCAGCAAAGAGAAAAGCGGGGACACAGATACGCAGTATTTT.

The genes are TRBV6-6 and TRBJ2-2; D gene uncertain. V lost 5 bases, J lost 7 bases, and 8 bases lay in between. This CDR3 region has 12 residues. The V gene's germline CDR1 is MNHNY and CDR2 SVGAGI (reference sequence). CDR3 nucleotides: TGTGCCAGCAGTCAGGTGCGCGGGGAGCTGTTTTTT. This encodes CASSQVRGELFF.

J is TRBJ1-6 and V is TRBV4-1, with 7 bases identical to TRBD1. The CDR3 extends over 16 amino acids. Trimming cost V 4 bases and J 8 bases; bases outside gene matches: 11. Germline CDR1 is MGHRA and CDR2 is YSYEKL. The CDR3 is CASSRGGQGEDSPLHF. The DNA for the CDR3 is TGCGCCAGCAGCCGAGGGGGCCAGGGAGAGGATTCACCCCTCCACTTT.

This clone has just one count. CDR3 DNA sequence: TGTGCCAGTAGTCCCGTCGACAGGGGCACAGATACGCAGTATTTT. Protein sequence: CASSPVDRGTDTQYF. The chain employs TRBV19 and TRBJ2-3; 7 bases agree with TRBD1. V was clipped by 5 bases and J by 1 base; unmatched bases: 6. Germline CDR1 and CDR2: LNHDA and SQIVND (reference sequence). This CDR3 has 15 amino acids.

The chain employs TRBV5-1 and TRBJ2-7, with a tentative D call TRBD2 (5 bases). Germline values: CDR1 SGHRS, CDR2 YFSETQ. CDR3 length: 14 residues. Trimming shortened V by 4 bases and J by 2 bases, and 13 bases separated the two germline ends. CDR3 bases: TGCGCCAGCAGCCTTGACTCGGGGACCTACGAGCAGTACTTC. Protein sequence: CASSLDSGTYEQYF.